This T cell receptor beta chain is from a study of blood T cell repertoires in COVID-19. This clone was detected only once. Profiling relied on immunoSEQ multiplex PCR, and the TCRdb table lists in-frame clones only, not all of them. The sample carries approximately 170,000 clones, approximately 85% recorded once. This CDR3 is 15 amino acids long. V was trimmed by 2 bases and J by 1 base, leaving 6 bases between them. Germline lookup yields CDR1 KGHSH and CDR2 LQKENI. The source material was PBMCs or T cells enriched from blood (not recorded which). This receptor was taken from a young woman who had recovered from COVID-19. The chain recombines TRBV18 with TRBJ2-6; D uncertain. The CDR3 region has the DNA TGTGCCAGCTCACCATTAGATTCTGGGGCCAACGTCCTGACTTTC. Translating it yields CASSPLDSGANVLTF. Drawing the rest from reference TRBV18 and TRBJ2-6, the complete variable domain is NAGVMQNPRHLVRRRGQEARLRCSPMKGHSHVYWYRQLPEEGLKFMVYLQKENIIDESGMPKERFSAEFPKEGPSILRIQQVVRGDSAAYFCASSPLDSGANVLTFGAGSRLTVL.